Listed below are T cell receptor beta chains from one sample, sequenced in a study. TCRdb analysed the 5' RACE reads with MiXCR anew, one entry per CDR3 protein. The profile shows fewer than 80,000 distinct CDR3 sequences, 20% to 25% of them singletons. The specimen was memory CD4+ T cells sorted from a lymph node. The receptor set was obtained from a female donor with breast cancer. CDR3s include the opening cysteine and the closing phenylalanine or tryptophan. D genes are given only for firm matches. Clone size, where shown, is once, few, many, or a class for clones that have expanded.

V gene	clone size	J gene	D gene	CDR3 DNA	CDR3 protein
TRBV28	few	TRBJ2-5	-	TGTGCCAGCAGTCCCCCCGTGGGGGCGGCAGAGACCCAGTACTTC	CASSPPVGAAETQYF
TRBV7-9	-	TRBJ1-1	-	TGTGCCAGCAGCTTAAAACCGTACAGCTTGAACACTGAAGCTTTCTTT	CASSLKPYSLNTEAFF
TRBV9	many	TRBJ2-7	-	TGTGCCAGCAGCCCCCGACAGGTATCCTACGAGCAGTACTTC	CASSPRQVSYEQYF
TRBV20-1	many	TRBJ1-1	-	TGCAGTGCGCTACGTCAGCCCCGTAACACTGAAGCTTTCTTT	CSALRQPRNTEAFF
TRBV6-5	-	TRBJ1-2	-	TGTGCCAGCAGCACCGGGCCAGATTTTGGCTACACCTTC	CASSTGPDFGYTF
TRBV5-1	many	TRBJ1-1	-	TGCGCCAGCAGCCCCGGGACATCGAACACTGAAGCTTTCTTT	CASSPGTSNTEAFF
TRBV7-3	-	TRBJ2-1	TRBD2	TGTGCCAGCAGCCCTAGCGGGAGTTACAATGAGCAGTTCTTC	CASSPSGSYNEQFF
TRBV4-2	-	TRBJ1-5	-	TGTGCCAGCAGCGCCCAGCCCAGGGGCGATCAGCCCCAGCATTTT	CASSAQPRGDQPQHF
TRBV20-1	many	TRBJ2-1	-	TGCAGTGCTAACCGGAACTATGAGCAGTTCTTC	CSANRNYEQFF
TRBV4-2	many	TRBJ1-1	-	TGTGCCAGCAGCCAAGATAGGCGTTCGGGAAGCCGCACGTTT	CASSQDRRSGSRTF
TRBV5-1	few	TRBJ2-3	TRBD2	TGCGCCAGCAGCCCAGGGGGTAGCGGGGGGACGGTTACAGATACGCAGTATTTT	CASSPGGSGGTVTDTQYF
TRBV28	many	TRBJ1-5	-	TGTGCCAGCGTTGGGGGCAGGGTGGGCAATCAGCCCCAGCATTTT	CASVGGRVGNQPQHF
TRBV5-1	few	TRBJ2-1	TRBD2	TGCGCCAGCAGCTTGTTCGCGGGGGAATACAATGAGCAGTTCTTC	CASSLFAGEYNEQFF
TRBV27	few	TRBJ2-3	TRBD2	TGTGCCAGCAGACAGGGGGCTCTGACTAGCGGGGGTCCTCGCACAGATACGCAGTATTTT	CASRQGALTSGGPRTDTQYF
TRBV9	few	TRBJ2-7	TRBD1	TGTGCCAGCAAGAGGGGGCCGGAGGAGAACGAGCAGTACTTC	CASKRGPEENEQYF
TRBV20-1	many	TRBJ2-1	-	TGCAGTGCTCTCAAGCGGCGCTCCTACAATGAGCAGTTCTTC	CSALKRRSYNEQFF
TRBV6-2/TRBV6-3	-	TRBJ2-1	TRBD2	TGTGCCAGCAGGACACTAGCGGGAGGTAGGAATGAGCAGTTCTTC	CASRTLAGGRNEQFF
TRBV28	-	TRBJ1-2	-	TGTGCCAGCAGTATGGGGCAACTGATAAACAGGGACACGACTGGAAACTATGGCTACACCTTC	CASSMGQLINRDTTGNYGYTF
TRBV5-1	-	TRBJ1-5	TRBD1	TGCGCCAGCAGCGAGGGGACAGGGAACAATCAGCCCCAGCATTTT	CASSEGTGNNQPQHF
TRBV7-3	many	TRBJ2-7	TRBD2	TGTGCCAGCAGCCCCGCTGGCGGGAGGTCCTACGAGCAGTACTTC	CASSPAGGRSYEQYF
TRBV5-1	-	TRBJ2-7	-	TGCGCCAGCAGCTTGGCCCGGGACGGTACCTACGAGCAGTACTTC	CASSLARDGTYEQYF
TRBV7-3	-	TRBJ2-6	-	TGTGCCAGCAGCCATGGGGGGACTGGGGCCAACGTCCTGACTTTC	CASSHGGTGANVLTF
TRBV7-2	many	TRBJ2-1	TRBD1	TGTGCCAGCAGCTGGGACTCAGGGGGCCTCAATGAGCAGTTCTTC	CASSWDSGGLNEQFF
TRBV12-3/TRBV12-4	many	TRBJ2-3	TRBD2	TGTGCCAGCTCACCCGGGAGGAGCACAGATACGCAGTATTTT	CASSPGRSTDTQYF
TRBV7-8	few	TRBJ2-2	-	TGTGCCAGCAGCTTAGCCGATCCGCCCGGGGAGCTGTTTTTT	CASSLADPPGELFF
TRBV27	-	TRBJ2-7	-	TGTGCCAGCAGTATCCGGACTACTTCCGAGCAGTACTTC	CASSIRTTSEQYF
TRBV28	-	TRBJ1-5	-	TGTGCCAGCACCTTAAGCTTACAGCCCCAGCATTTT	CASTLSLQPQHF
TRBV4-3	many	TRBJ1-6	-	TGCGCCAGCAGCCACGACCTCGGATCGAGCTCCTATAATTCACCCCTCCACTTT	CASSHDLGSSSYNSPLHF
TRBV5-5	-	TRBJ2-1	TRBD2	TGTGCCAGCAGCTTGTTAGCGGGACGGAATGAGCAGTTCTTC	CASSLLAGRNEQFF
TRBV6-1	few	TRBJ1-5	-	TGTGCCAGCAGTGAGAGCACCCTCGAGCCCCAGCATTTT	CASSESTLEPQHF
TRBV7-7	medium-sized	TRBJ2-1	-	TGTGCTACCGGTCCCACAACTAGCTTCCATGAGCAGTTCTTC	CATGPTTSFHEQFF
TRBV7-2	-	TRBJ2-3	-	TGTGCCAGCAGCTTAGTGGCAGGTACGCAGTATTTT	CASSLVAGTQYF
TRBV25-1	-	TRBJ2-4	-	TGTGCCAGCCCGCGTGACTGCAGGCTAGCCAAAAACATTCAGTACTTC	CASPRDCRLAKNIQYF
TRBV9	many	TRBJ1-3	-	TGTGCCAGCAGCCTCGGGACCCTACCCTCTGGAAACACCATATATTTT	CASSLGTLPSGNTIYF
TRBV18	few	TRBJ2-3	-	TGTGCCAGCTCACCACCGGTCACAGATACGCAGTATTTT	CASSPPVTDTQYF
TRBV6-1	-	TRBJ2-7	-	TGTGTCAGCAGTCACGTACCCTTAAACTACGAGCAGTACTTC	CVSSHVPLNYEQYF
TRBV2	-	TRBJ1-5	-	TGTGCCGGCAGTGTGTCTCGGGATCAGCCCCAGCATTTT	CAGSVSRDQPQHF
TRBV5-1	medium-sized	TRBJ2-7	TRBD1	TGCGCCAGCAGTCCGGGACAGACATTTGGGTCCGAGCAGTACTTC	CASSPGQTFGSEQYF
TRBV7-9	few	TRBJ2-2	-	TGTGCCAGCAGCTTACTCCCGAACACCGGGGAGCTGTTTTTT	CASSLLPNTGELFF
TRBV2	-	TRBJ2-2	-	TGTGCCAGCAGCCCAAGGACCGGCATGGGGGAGCTGTTTTTT	CASSPRTGMGELFF
TRBV10-3	-	TRBJ1-5	-	TGTGCCATCAGTGAGGCGAGTGGAAGCAATCAGCCCCAGCATTTT	CAISEASGSNQPQHF
TRBV19	few	TRBJ2-2	TRBD2	TGTGCCAGTAGTCCACTGGGACTAGCGGGAGGTCTGAACACCGGGGAGCTGTTTTTT	CASSPLGLAGGLNTGELFF
TRBV6-5	-	TRBJ1-1	-	TGTGCCAGCAGTTACTCGAGACAGCGGAACACTGAAGCTTTCTTT	CASSYSRQRNTEAFF
TRBV7-9	-	TRBJ2-7	-	TGTGCCAGCAGTCGCGACTACTACGAGCAGTGCTTC	CASSRDYYEQCF
TRBV12-3/TRBV12-4	many	TRBJ2-3	-	TGTGCCAGCAGTTCGGACACAGATACGCAGTATTTT	CASSSDTDTQYF
TRBV6-6	many	TRBJ1-1	TRBD1	TGTGCCAGCAGTTGGGACAGGGGAAACACTGAAGCTTTCTTT	CASSWDRGNTEAFF